This TCR beta chain was sequenced for a study of blood T cell repertoires in COVID-19. Study summary: Sources were T cells, B-cell-depleted T cells, or PBMCs; the material itself was cDNA or gDNA.

The ends lost 0 bases at V and 11 bases at J; junction bases unmatched: 13. The CDR3 consists of 15 residues. CDR1 and CDR2 (germline): SNHLY, FYNNEI. Clones were sequenced by immunoSEQ multiplex PCR, and TCRdb holds only the in-frame ones, with some missing. The sample has 150,000 to 200,000 clones; under 85% are singletons. This rearrangement joins TRBV2 to TRBJ2-7; 7 nucleotides align to TRBD1. This clonotype was obtained from a woman in her 70s with COVID-19, enrolled during active disease. Sequenced input: peripheral blood. The CDR3 spells CASSEAAGGSQGKYF. As DNA, the CDR3 is TGTGCCAGCAGTGAAGCGGCCGGAGGCTCACAGGGGAAGTACTTC.